Each of the 27 T cell receptor beta chains below was sequenced from the same sample in a study of T cells in Graves' hyperthyroidism and ophthalmopathy. Amplified regions were TCR beta CDR3 sequences from RNA transcripts. In the first-round RT-PCR of the TCR CDR3, the HTBI primer set was used. One entry per CDR3 protein results from TCRdb running MiXCR on the multiplex PCR reads. Altogether around 800,000 distinct CDR3 sequences are present, 38% being singletons, with the ten largest covering around 10%. The sample comprised blood. The receptors originated from a man between 18 and 29 years old with Graves' hyperthyroidism.

Regarding this clonotype: At one of its ends the junction is not consistent with the germline gene, which may arise from a read error. This chain uses TRBV6-5 with TRBJ1-2; 10 bases map to TRBD1. This CDR3 region has 17 residues. Germline CDR1 reads MNHEY; CDR2 reads SVGAGI. The CDR3 nucleotides are TGTGCCGGCAGTTCGGGACAGGGGCTATATTATCGTGGAGGCTACACCTTC. This encodes CAGSSGQGLYYRGGYTF.

This clonotype was found once. The chain joins TRBV7-2 to TRBJ2-5, with 9 positions matching TRBD2. V trimming: 5 bases; J trimming: 6 bases; junction bases outside the gene matches: 16. The V gene's germline CDR1 is SGHTA and CDR2 FQGNSA. This CDR3 contains 17 residues. DNA for the CDR3: TGTGCCAGCAGCCAAGATCAAGGTGCGGGAGGGGGAAAGACCCAGTACTTC. It is translated as CASSQDQGAGGGKTQYF.

This clonotype was observed many times. This chain joins TRBV19 and TRBJ1-5; D gene uncertain. This CDR3 has 14 amino acids. Germline V gene sequence: CDR1 LNHDA, CDR2 SQIVND (reference sequence). V was trimmed by 3 bases and J by 5 bases, leaving 11 bases between them. The CDR3 region is CASSILDWDQPQHF. The CDR3 DNA reads TGTGCCAGTAGTATCCTCGACTGGGATCAGCCCCAGCATTTT.

The chain combines TRBV13 with TRBJ2-7; D is possibly TRBD2 (6 bases). This CDR3 has 13 amino acids. Germline CDR1 PRHDT, CDR2 FYEKMQ (reference sequence). V dropped 8 bases and J dropped 5 bases, with 16 bases sitting between them. The CDR3 DNA is TGTGCCAGCTCACCGAATACGGGGGACGAGCAGTACTTC. It translates to CASSPNTGDEQYF.

This chain joins TRBV12-5 and TRBJ1-1; TRBD1 is a possible D gene (6 bases). This CDR3 has 16 residues. Trimming stripped 0 bases from V and 7 bases from J, with 18 bases between. From germline, CDR1 is LGHNT and CDR2 FRNRAP. CDR3 in DNA: TGTGCTAGTGGTTTGGTCTTACAGGGCGGTGAAGGTGAAGCTTTCTTT. Amino acids: CASGLVLQGGEGEAFF.

This clonotype was seen many times. The gene calls are TRBV2 and TRBJ1-1; D is possibly TRBD1 (6 bases). Germline V CDR1 and CDR2: SNHLY, FYNNEI. There are 14 residues in the CDR3. Trimming left V 6 bases short and J 1 base short, with 12 bases between. The CDR3 spells CASSLQGQNTEAFF. In DNA form, the CDR3 reads TGTGCCAGCAGCCTACAGGGCCAGAACACTGAAGCTTTCTTT.

The CDR3 sequence is CASSLHTGGSYNSPLHF. As DNA, the CDR3 is TGTGCCAGCAGCTTACATACAGGCGGCTCCTATAATTCACCCCTCCACTTT. This chain joins TRBV11-2 and TRBJ1-6; a possible D gene is TRBD1 (5 bases). V gave up 2 bases and J gave up 0 bases, with 11 bases separating them. The CDR3 consists of 17 residues. Looked up from germline, CDR1 is SGHAT and CDR2 is FQNNGV.

On this clonotype: The DNA is left out, because the CDR3 cannot be placed on it with certainty; the CDR3 is given as TCRdb lists it. The chain recombines TRBV29-1 with TRBJ2-2. Per germline, CDR1 SQVTM and CDR2 ANQGSEA. Both ends counted, the CDR3 spans 13 residues. CDR3 sequence: CSVEVFGAGELFF.

This clonotype was seen only a few times. This rearrangement joins TRBV9 to TRBJ2-2; 9 positions match TRBD2. The CDR3 consists of 15 residues. The trim removed 0 bases at V and 7 bases at J, leaving 4 bases unmatched. CDR1 is SGDLS and CDR2 is YYNGEE in the germline V gene. The CDR3 DNA is TGTGCCAGCAGCGTAGAGGCGGGAGGGAACGGGGAGCTGTTTTTT. It codes for CASSVEAGGNGELFF.

The V and J genes are TRBV2 and TRBJ2-7, with a possible D match to TRBD1 (6 bases). The CDR3 loop spans 14 amino acids. V lost 5 bases, J lost 5 bases, and 16 bases lay in between. The germline gives CDR1 SNHLY, CDR2 FYNNEI. CDR3 sequence: CASSLDSRSHEQYF. CDR3 bases: TGTGCCAGCAGTTTGGACAGTCGAAGTCACGAGCAGTACTTC.

This clonotype was observed a few times. The chain employs TRBV4-1 and TRBJ2-2; D possibly matches TRBD1 or TRBD2 (6 bases each). With 4 bases removed from V and 4 bases from J, the gap between germline ends came to 16 bases. The CDR3 runs 16 residues. Germline CDR1 reads MGHRA; CDR2 reads YSYEKL. For the CDR3, the DNA is TGCGCCAGCAGCCCCAGGGGTACGCGGGGCACCGGGGAGCTGTTTTTT. As protein: CASSPRGTRGTGELFF.

The rearrangement joins TRBV7-8 to TRBJ2-5, with a weak D call TRBD2 (6 bases). Germline lookup yields CDR1 SGHVS and CDR2 FQNEAQ. The length of the CDR3 is 16 residues. Between the trimmed V and J ends, which lost 5 bases and 3 bases, there was a span of 19 bases. CDR3 sequence: CASSPPWASEEETQYF. The DNA of the CDR3 is TGTGCCAGCAGCCCCCCTTGGGCTAGCGAGGAAGAGACCCAGTACTTC.

This chain connects TRBV7-9 to TRBJ1-2; 8 positions match TRBD1. After removal of 1 base from V and 12 bases from J, the junction contained 4 bases not matched to a gene. Germline loops: CDR1 SEHNR, CDR2 FQNEAQ (reference sequence). The CDR3 spans 12 residues. CDR3 region: CASSLDRGGNTF. The CDR3 bases are TGTGCCAGCAGCTTAGACAGGGGGGGAAACACCTTC. Full variable domain (remainder filled in from reference TRBV7-9 and TRBJ1-2): DTGVSQNPRHKITKRGQNVTFRCDPISEHNRLYWYRQTLGQGPEFLTYFQNEAQLEKSRLLSDRFSAERPKGSFSTLEIQRTEQGDSAMYLCASSLDRGGNTFGSGTRLTVV.

The chain uses TRBV2 and TRBJ2-5; 7 nucleotides align to TRBD1. The CDR3 is made up of 15 amino acids. The ends lost 8 bases at V and 5 bases at J; junction bases unmatched: 14. CDR1 and CDR2 from the germline V gene are SNHLY and FYNNEI. The CDR3 bases are TGTGCCAGCCATGGACAGGAGGCCCCAGGGGAGACCCAGTACTTC. Protein product: CASHGQEAPGETQYF.

This clonotype showed up just a few times. J is TRBJ1-5 and V is TRBV19; tentative D call: TRBD1 (6 bases). Germline V lookup: CDR1 LNHDA, CDR2 SQIVND (reference sequence). This CDR3 spans 16 amino acids. The V end lost 6 bases, the J end lost 2 bases, and 17 bases lay between the germline ends. CDR3 residues: CASSTLMGGRNQPQHF. The CDR3 nucleotides are TGTGCCAGTAGCACCCTCATGGGGGGCCGCAATCAGCCCCAGCATTTT.

This clonotype was counted many times. This chain's CDR3 is CSARAPILDSPLHF. CDR3 coding DNA: TGCAGTGCTAGAGCGCCAATTCTGGATTCACCCCTCCACTTT. This chain links TRBV20-1 with TRBJ1-6; D unresolved. V was clipped by 1 base and J by 8 bases, with 12 bases between them. CDR1 and CDR2 (germline): DFQATT, SNEGSKA (reference sequence). This CDR3 is 14 amino acids long.

This clonotype was counted only a few times. This rearrangement joins TRBV12-3 or TRBV12-4 to TRBJ1-1; no firm D call. The CDR3 has 13 amino acids. With 2 bases removed from V and 2 bases from J, the gap between germline ends came to 6 bases. DNA for the CDR3: TGTGCCAGCAGTTTATTGTACAACACTGAAGCTTTCTTT. It is translated as CASSLLYNTEAFF.

This clonotype appeared once. The V and J genes are TRBV15 and TRBJ1-4, with 9 positions matching TRBD1. V was pared by 3 bases and J by 8 bases, with 10 bases of the junction left unmatched. Germline CDR1 is LNHNV and CDR2 is YYDKDF (reference sequence). This CDR3 contains 16 residues. CDR3 protein: CATSSEPGQGYEKLFF. CDR3 DNA: TGTGCCACCAGCAGCGAACCGGGACAGGGTTACGAAAAACTGTTTTTT.

To note about this clonotype: The CDR3 does not end in the conserved phenylalanine or tryptophan, so this is likely a read error. No DNA is shown, since the ends of the CDR3 on it are uncertain; the CDR3 is the one TCRdb lists. The rearrangement joins TRBV7-6 to TRBJ2-5. Both ends counted, the CDR3 spans 9 residues. CDR1 is SGHVS and CDR2 is FNYEAQ in the germline V gene. The CDR3 loop is CASSLAPWM.

The V and J genes are TRBV10-3 and TRBJ2-3, with D possibly being TRBD2 (6 bases). Germline assignment: CDR1 ENHRY and CDR2 SYGVKD. The V and J ends lost 10 bases and 6 bases respectively, with 8 bases between them. This CDR3 is built from 10 residues. The CDR3 bases are TGTGCCACCGGAGGGGATACGCAGTATTTT. Its translation: CATGGDTQYF.

This clonotype was detected only once. The chain combines TRBV10-3 with TRBJ1-1; no definite D call. Germline CDR1 and CDR2: ENHRY and SYGVKD. The CDR3 covers 10 residues. Between the trimmed V and J ends, which lost 6 bases and 8 bases, there was a span of 7 bases. The CDR3 nucleotides read TGTGCCATCAGCCCCAGAGAAGCTTTCTTT. Residues: CAISPREAFF.

Ten or more counts support this clonotype. The V call is TRBV25-1, the J call TRBJ1-1; 10 bases fit TRBD1. Trimming removed 1 base from V and 3 bases from J; junction bases left unmatched: 8. This CDR3 has 17 amino acids. Germline CDR1 MGHDK, CDR2 SYGVNS. The CDR3 DNA sequence: TGTGCCAGCAGTGAATTGTTCCGGGACAGGGGAGACACTGAAGCTTTCTTT. As protein: CASSELFRDRGDTEAFF.

The chain employs TRBV29-1 and TRBJ2-5; no clear D gene. The CDR3 extends over 13 amino acids. The germline V and J ends were trimmed by 2 bases and 5 bases, with 12 bases remaining between them. CDR1 and CDR2 (germline): SQVTM, ANQGSEA. The CDR3 region is CSVERPPAETQYF. CDR3 in DNA: TGCAGCGTTGAAAGACCCCCGGCGGAGACCCAGTACTTC.

Comment on this clonotype: A read error may produce the germline difference seen at one junction end. The V call is TRBV12-3 or TRBV12-4, the J call TRBJ1-2, with D hard to call. The CDR3 totals 13 residues. CDR3 region: CASSFGGSYGYAF. CDR3 sequence (DNA): TGTGCCAGCAGTTTCGGCGGGTCCTATGGCTACGCCTTC.

The rearrangement joins TRBV9 to TRBJ1-3; tentative D call: TRBD1 (6 bases). The germline V and J ends were trimmed by 0 bases and 7 bases, with 11 bases remaining between them. The CDR3 loop spans 14 amino acids. CDR1 and CDR2 (germline): SGDLS, YYNGEE. CDR3 coding DNA: TGTGCCAGCAGCGTAGGATCAGGGGCTAACACCATATATTTT. Translated: CASSVGSGANTIYF.

In its sample, this clonotype was seen a few times. This rearrangement joins TRBV12-3 or TRBV12-4 to TRBJ2-7; 11 bases fit TRBD1. This CDR3 region has 15 residues. J was trimmed by 3 bases and V by 7 bases; bases with no gene match: 8. The CDR3 coding sequence is TGTGCCAGCACCGCTACCGGGACAGGGGGCTACGAGCAGTACTTC. This sequence encodes CASTATGTGGYEQYF.

This clonotype has just a few counts. This chain connects TRBV20-1 to TRBJ2-5; D remains ambiguous. Germline CDR1 DFQATT, CDR2 SNEGSKA (reference sequence). The CDR3 has 14 amino acids. The V and J ends lost 6 bases and 1 base respectively, with 15 bases between them. The CDR3 DNA sequence: TGCAGTGCCGGAGTCCCCGGGTTCCAAGAGACCCAGTACTTC. Translating gives CSAGVPGFQETQYF.